These 5 T cell receptor beta chains originate from one sample sequenced in a study of technical replicates of blood from several donors. Some clones are missing from TCRdb's copy, which holds only in-frame ones; the method was immunoSEQ multiplex PCR. The repertoire holds tens of thousands of clones, with 90% to 95% as singletons. Source material: T cells isolated from PBMCs. Receptors originate from a human donor in good health.

V usage is TRBV7-8 and J usage is TRBJ2-1, with TRBD2 identical over 11 bases. The V gene end was trimmed by 0 bases and the J gene end by 3 bases; junction bases not matched to a gene: 7. This CDR3 is built from 18 residues. The germline V gene has CDR1 SGHVS and CDR2 FQNEAQ. CDR3 sequence reads: CASSLARLAGGNYNEQFF. For the CDR3, the DNA is TGTGCCAGCAGCTTAGCTAGGCTAGCGGGAGGAAACTACAATGAGCAGTTCTTC.

This clone was detected only once. The genes are TRBV25-1 and TRBJ2-7; D not resolved. This CDR3 spans 17 amino acids. V lost 2 bases to trimming and J lost 0 bases, with 17 bases between them. Germline V gene data show CDR1 as MGHDK and CDR2 as SYGVNS. The CDR3 protein is CASSERYVTPSSYEQYF. CDR3 bases: TGTGCCAGCAGTGAACGTTACGTAACCCCGAGCTCCTACGAGCAGTACTTC.

V usage is TRBV11-3 and J usage is TRBJ1-5; 7 nucleotides align to TRBD1. The germline V gene has CDR1 SGHNT and CDR2 YENEEA. Unmatched junction bases numbered 15, after V lost 6 bases and J lost 4 bases. This CDR3 has 17 amino acids. CDR3 protein: CASRIQGHRNLNQPQHF. The CDR3 DNA follows: TGTGCCAGCAGAATACAGGGGCACAGAAACCTTAATCAGCCCCAGCATTTT.

The genes are TRBV7-2 and TRBJ2-7, with D possibly matching TRBD1 (5 bases). Per germline, CDR1 SGHTA and CDR2 FQGNSA. The CDR3 is 12 amino acids. The ends were cut back, 2 bases at V and 5 bases at J, with 7 bases in the middle. The CDR3 is CASSLTGHEQYF. The CDR3 nucleotides are TGTGCCAGCAGCTTAACAGGCCACGAGCAGTACTTC.

This clone was detected once. The chain carries TRBV2 and TRBJ2-3; D ambiguous. Germline CDR1 reads SNHLY; CDR2 reads FYNNEI. This CDR3 spans 14 amino acids. V lost 6 bases and J lost 4, with 14 bases in between. In nucleotides, the CDR3 is TGTGCCAGCAGCGCAAGAGCGTCCGCAGATACGCAGTATTTT. It is translated as CASSARASADTQYF.